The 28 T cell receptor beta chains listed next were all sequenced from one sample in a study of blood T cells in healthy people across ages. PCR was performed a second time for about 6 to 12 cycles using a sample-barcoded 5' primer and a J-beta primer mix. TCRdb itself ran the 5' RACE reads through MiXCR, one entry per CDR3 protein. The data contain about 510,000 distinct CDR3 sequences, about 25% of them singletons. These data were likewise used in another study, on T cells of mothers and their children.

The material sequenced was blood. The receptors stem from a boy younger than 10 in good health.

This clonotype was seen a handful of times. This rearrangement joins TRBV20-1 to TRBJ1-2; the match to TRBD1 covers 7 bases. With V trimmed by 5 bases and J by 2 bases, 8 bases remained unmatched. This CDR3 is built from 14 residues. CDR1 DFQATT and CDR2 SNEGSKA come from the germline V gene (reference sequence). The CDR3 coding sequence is TGCAGTGCTGTAAGAGGGGACAGAAACTATGGCTACACCTTC. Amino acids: CSAVRGDRNYGYTF.

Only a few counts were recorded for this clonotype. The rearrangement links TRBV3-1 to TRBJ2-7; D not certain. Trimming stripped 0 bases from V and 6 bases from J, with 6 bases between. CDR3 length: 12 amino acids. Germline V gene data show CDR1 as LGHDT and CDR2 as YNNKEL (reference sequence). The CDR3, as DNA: TGTGCCAGCAGCCAAGATGGCAGCGAGCAGTACTTC. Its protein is CASSQDGSEQYF.

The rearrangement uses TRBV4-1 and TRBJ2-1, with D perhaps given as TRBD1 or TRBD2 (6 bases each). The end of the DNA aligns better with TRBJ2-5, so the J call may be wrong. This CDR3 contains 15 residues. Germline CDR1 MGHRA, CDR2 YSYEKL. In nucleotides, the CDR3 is TGCGCCAGCAGCCTCTGGTCGAAGGGGGGAGAGACCCAGTACTTC. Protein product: CASSLWSKGGETQYF.

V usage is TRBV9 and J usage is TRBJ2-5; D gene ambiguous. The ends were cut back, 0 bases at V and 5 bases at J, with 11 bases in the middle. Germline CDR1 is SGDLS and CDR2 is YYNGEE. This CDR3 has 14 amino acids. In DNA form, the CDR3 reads TGTGCCAGCAGCGTAGACCTAAAAGGGGAGACCCAGTACTTC. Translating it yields CASSVDLKGETQYF.

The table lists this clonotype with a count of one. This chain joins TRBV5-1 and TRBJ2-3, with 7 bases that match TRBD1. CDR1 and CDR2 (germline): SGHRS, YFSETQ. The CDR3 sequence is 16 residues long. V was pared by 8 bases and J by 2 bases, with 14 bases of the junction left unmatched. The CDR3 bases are TGCGCCAGGAGCGTTACAGGGGCTTTGTACACAGATACGCAGTATTTT. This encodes CARSVTGALYTDTQYF.

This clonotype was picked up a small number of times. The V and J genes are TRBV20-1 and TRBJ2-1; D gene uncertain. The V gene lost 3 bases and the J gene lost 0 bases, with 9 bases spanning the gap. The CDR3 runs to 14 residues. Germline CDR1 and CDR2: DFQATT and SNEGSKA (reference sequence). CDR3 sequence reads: CSASLPVSYNEQFF. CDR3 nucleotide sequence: TGCAGTGCTAGTCTGCCCGTCTCCTACAATGAGCAGTTCTTC.

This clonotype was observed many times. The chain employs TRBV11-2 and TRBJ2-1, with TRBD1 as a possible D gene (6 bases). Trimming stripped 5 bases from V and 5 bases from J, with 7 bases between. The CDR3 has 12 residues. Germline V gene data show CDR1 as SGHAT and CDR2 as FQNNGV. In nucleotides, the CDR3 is TGTGCCAGCAGCCAGGGGAACAATGAGCAGTTCTTC. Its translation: CASSQGNNEQFF.

CDR3: CASSYSGLANTGELFF. In nucleotides, the CDR3 is TGTGCCAGCAGTTACTCAGGACTGGCGAACACCGGGGAGCTGTTTTTT. V and J are TRBV7-9 and TRBJ2-2, with D possibly matching TRBD2 (5 bases). This CDR3 is built from 16 residues. The V gene's germline CDR1 is SEHNR and CDR2 FQNEAQ (reference sequence). Trimming took off 6 bases at V and 0 bases at J, with 14 bases between the two ends.

CDR3 DNA sequence: TGTGCCAGTAGCAAGTTCCCACTAGCGGGATACGATGAGCAGTTCTTC. This translates into CASSKFPLAGYDEQFF. This chain links TRBV19 with TRBJ2-5; TRBD2 aligns across 10 bases. The J call may be incorrect, as the DNA end agrees better with TRBJ2-1. CDR1 and CDR2 (germline): LNHDA, SQIVND (reference sequence). This CDR3 is 16 amino acids long.

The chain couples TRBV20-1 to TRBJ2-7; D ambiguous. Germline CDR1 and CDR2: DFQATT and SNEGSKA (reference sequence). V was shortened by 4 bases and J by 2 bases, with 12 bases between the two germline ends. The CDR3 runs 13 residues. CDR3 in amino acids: CSATQYGAYEQYF. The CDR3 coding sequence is TGCAGTGCTACCCAGTACGGCGCCTACGAGCAGTACTTC.

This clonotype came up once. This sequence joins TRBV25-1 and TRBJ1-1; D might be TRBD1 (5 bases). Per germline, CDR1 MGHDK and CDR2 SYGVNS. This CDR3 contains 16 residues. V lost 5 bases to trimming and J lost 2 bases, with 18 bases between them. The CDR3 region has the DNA TGTGCCAGCAGTCCTTTTACGGGGGTGGGTAACACTGAAGCTTTCTTT. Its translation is CASSPFTGVGNTEAFF.

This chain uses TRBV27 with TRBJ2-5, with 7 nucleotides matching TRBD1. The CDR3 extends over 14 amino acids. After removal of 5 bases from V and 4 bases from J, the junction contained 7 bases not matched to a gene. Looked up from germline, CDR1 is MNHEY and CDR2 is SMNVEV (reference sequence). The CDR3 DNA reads TGTGCCAGCAGTGGCACCAACAGGGGAGAGACCCAGTACTTC. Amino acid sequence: CASSGTNRGETQYF.

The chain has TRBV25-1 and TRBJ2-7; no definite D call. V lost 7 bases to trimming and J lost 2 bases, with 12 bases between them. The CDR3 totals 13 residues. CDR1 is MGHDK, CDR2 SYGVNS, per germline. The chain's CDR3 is CASTQWGTYEQYF. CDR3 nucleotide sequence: TGTGCCAGCACCCAGTGGGGAACCTACGAGCAGTACTTC.

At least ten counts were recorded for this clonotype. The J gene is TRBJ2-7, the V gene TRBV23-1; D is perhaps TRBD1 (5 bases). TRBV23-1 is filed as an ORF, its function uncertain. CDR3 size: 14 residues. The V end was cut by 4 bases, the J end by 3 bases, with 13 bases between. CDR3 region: CASSPGQGHYEQYF. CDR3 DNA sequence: TGCGCCAGCAGTCCCGGACAAGGCCACTACGAGCAGTACTTC.

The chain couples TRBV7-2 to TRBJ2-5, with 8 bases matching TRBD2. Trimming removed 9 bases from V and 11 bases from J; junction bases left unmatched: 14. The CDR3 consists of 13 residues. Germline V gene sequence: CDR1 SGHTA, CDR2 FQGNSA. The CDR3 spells CASSREGQSEQYF. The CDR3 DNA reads TGTGCCAGTTCTCGGGAGGGCCAAAGTGAGCAGTACTTC.

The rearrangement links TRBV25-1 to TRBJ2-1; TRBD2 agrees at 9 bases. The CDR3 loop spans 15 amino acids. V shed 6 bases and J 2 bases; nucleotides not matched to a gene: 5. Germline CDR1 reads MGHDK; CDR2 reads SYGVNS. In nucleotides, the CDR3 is TGTGCCAGCAGGGGAAGCGGGGGGCCCTACAATGAGCAGTTCTTC. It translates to CASRGSGGPYNEQFF. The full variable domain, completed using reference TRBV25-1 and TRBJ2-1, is EADIYQTPRYLVIGTGKKITLECSQTMGHDKMYWYQQDPGMELHLIHYSYGVNSTEKGDLSSESTVSRIRTEHFPLTLESARPSHTSQYLCASRGSGGPYNEQFFGPGTRLTVL.

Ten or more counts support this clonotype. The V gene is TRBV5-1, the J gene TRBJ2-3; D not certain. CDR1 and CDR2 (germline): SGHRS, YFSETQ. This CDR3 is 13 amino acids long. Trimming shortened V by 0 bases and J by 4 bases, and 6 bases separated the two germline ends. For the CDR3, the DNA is TGCGCCAGCAGCTTGGACCCACCAGATACGCAGTATTTT. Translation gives CASSLDPPDTQYF.

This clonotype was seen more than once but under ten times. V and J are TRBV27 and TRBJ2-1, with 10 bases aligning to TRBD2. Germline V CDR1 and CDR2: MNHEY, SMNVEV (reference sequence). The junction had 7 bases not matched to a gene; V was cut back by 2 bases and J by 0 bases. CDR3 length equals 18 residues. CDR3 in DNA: TGTGCCAGCAGTTTAAGAGCGGGAGGGTCTAGCTCCTACAATGAGCAGTTCTTC. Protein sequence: CASSLRAGGSSSYNEQFF.

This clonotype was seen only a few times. This chain's CDR3 is CSAIVSGSGNQPQHF. The CDR3 coding sequence is TGCAGTGCTATCGTCTCAGGGTCGGGCAATCAGCCCCAGCATTTT. The chain recombines TRBV20-1 with TRBJ1-5; TRBD1 might be the D (5 bases). The CDR3 has 15 amino acids. Looked up from germline, CDR1 is DFQATT and CDR2 is SNEGSKA (reference sequence). V dropped 4 bases and J dropped 2 bases, with 15 bases sitting between them.

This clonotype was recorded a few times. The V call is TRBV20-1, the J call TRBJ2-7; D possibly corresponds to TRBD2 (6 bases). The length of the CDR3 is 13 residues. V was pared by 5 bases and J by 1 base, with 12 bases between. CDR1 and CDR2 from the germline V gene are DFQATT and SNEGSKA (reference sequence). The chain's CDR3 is CSASKEGSYEQYF. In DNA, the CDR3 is TGCAGTGCTTCCAAGGAGGGTTCCTACGAGCAGTACTTC.

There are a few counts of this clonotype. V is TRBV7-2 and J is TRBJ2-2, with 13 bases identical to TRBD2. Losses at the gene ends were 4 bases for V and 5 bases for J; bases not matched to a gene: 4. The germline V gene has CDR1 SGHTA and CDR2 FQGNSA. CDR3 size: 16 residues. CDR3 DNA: TGTGCCAGCAGCTGGACTAGCGGGAGTGGAACCGGGGAGCTGTTTTTT. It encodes CASSWTSGSGTGELFF.

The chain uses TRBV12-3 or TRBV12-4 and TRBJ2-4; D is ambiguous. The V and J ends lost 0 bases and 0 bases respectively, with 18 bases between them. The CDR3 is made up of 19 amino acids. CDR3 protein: CASSLANRLEIIAKNIQYF. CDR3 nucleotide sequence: TGTGCCAGCAGTTTAGCAAACCGACTGGAGATAATAGCCAAAAACATTCAGTACTTC.

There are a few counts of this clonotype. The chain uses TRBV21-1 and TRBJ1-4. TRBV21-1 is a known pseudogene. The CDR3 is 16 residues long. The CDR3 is CASSTYYTPWDEKLFF. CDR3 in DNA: TGTGCCAGCAGCACCTACTACACCCCGTGGGATGAAAAACTGTTTTTT.

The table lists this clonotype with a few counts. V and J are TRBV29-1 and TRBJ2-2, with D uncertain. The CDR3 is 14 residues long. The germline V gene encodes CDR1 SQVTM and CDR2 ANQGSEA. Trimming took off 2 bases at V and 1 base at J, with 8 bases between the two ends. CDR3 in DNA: TGCAGCGTTGAACCCGGCGAGAACACCGGGGAGCTGTTTTTT. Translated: CSVEPGENTGELFF.

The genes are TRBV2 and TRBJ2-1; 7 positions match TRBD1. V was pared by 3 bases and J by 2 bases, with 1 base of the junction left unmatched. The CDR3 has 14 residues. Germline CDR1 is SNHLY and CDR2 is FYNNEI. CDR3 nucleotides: TGTGCCAGCAGTGATGGGACAGCCTACAATGAGCAGTTCTTC. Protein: CASSDGTAYNEQFF.

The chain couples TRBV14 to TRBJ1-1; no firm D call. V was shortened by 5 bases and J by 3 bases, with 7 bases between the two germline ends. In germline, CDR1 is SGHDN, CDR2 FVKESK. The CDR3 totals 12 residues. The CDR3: CASSSQDTEAFF. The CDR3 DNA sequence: TGTGCCAGCAGCTCCCAAGACACTGAAGCTTTCTTT.

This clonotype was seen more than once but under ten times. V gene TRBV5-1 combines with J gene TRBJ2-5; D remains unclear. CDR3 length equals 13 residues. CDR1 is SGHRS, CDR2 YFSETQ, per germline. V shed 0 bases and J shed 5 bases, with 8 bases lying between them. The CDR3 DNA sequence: TGCGCCAGCAGCTTGGCATCGCTGGAGACCCAGTACTTC. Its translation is CASSLASLETQYF. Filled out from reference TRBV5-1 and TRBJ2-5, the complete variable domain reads KAGVTQTPRYLIKTRGQQVTLSCSPISGHRSVSWYQQTPGQGLQFLFEYFSETQRNKGNFPGRFSGRQFSNSRSEMNVSTLELGDSALYLCASSLASLETQYFGPGTRLLVL.

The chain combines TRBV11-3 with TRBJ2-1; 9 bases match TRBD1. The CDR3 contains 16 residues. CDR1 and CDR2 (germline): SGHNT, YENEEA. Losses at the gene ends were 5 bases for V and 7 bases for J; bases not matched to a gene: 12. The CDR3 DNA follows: TGTGCCAGCAGCCCGCTCGGGACAGGGAAGGAGAATGAGCAGTTCTTC. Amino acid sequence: CASSPLGTGKENEQFF.